The 2 T cell receptor beta chains below all came from one sample that was sequenced in a study of T cell responses to AZD1222 COVID-19 vaccine. TCRdb's table, derived via immunoSEQ multiplex PCR, lists solely in-frame clones and lacks some. Among 75,000 to 100,000 clones listed, 88% were seen once. The source material was peripheral blood, sampled on day 0 of AZD1222 vaccination. Source of these receptors: an adult in good health.

Here the CDR3 reads CASSWASGIDEQFF. The CDR3 nucleotides are TGTGCCAGCAGTTGGGCTAGCGGGATCGATGAGCAGTTCTTC. The genes are TRBV6-5 and TRBJ2-1; 9 nucleotides match TRBD2. V dropped 4 bases and J dropped 8; count of bases not matched to a gene: 6. The germline V gene encodes CDR1 MNHEY and CDR2 SVGAGI. This CDR3 is 14 amino acids long.

In DNA form, the CDR3 reads TGTGCCAGCAGCTTAAAAGGGCAAGAGACCCAGTACTTC. Translated, it gives CASSLKGQETQYF. The J gene is TRBJ2-5, the V gene TRBV5-4; no clear D. Germline-derived CDR1 and CDR2 are SGHNT and YYREEE (reference sequence). V shed 2 bases and J shed 2 bases, with 7 bases lying between them. This CDR3 has 13 amino acids.